Here is one T cell receptor beta chain with its context. This CDR3 is 13 amino acids long. Germline CDR1 DFQATT, CDR2 SNEGSKA (reference sequence). The sample belongs to a study of T-cell reconstitution after alpha-beta-depleted transplantation in children. Using unique molecular identifiers, the investigators prepared the TCRbeta library. TCRdb recomputed calls from the PCR reads with MiXCR, one row per CDR3 protein. The sample carries about 610,000 distinct CDR3 sequences, more than 9% recorded once. The source is a human donor who donated a stem cell graft to a child with acute myeloid leukemia. Sample: PBMCs from the stem cell graft donor, taken from the stem cell graft. V is TRBV20-1 and J is TRBJ2-1; 13 bases align to TRBD2. CDR3: CSAGLAGVNEQFF. DNA for the CDR3: TGCAGCGCAGGACTAGCGGGGGTCAATGAGCAGTTCTTC.